The T cell receptor (beta chain) under discussion was sequenced for a study of T-cell reconstitution after alpha-beta-depleted transplantation in children. Germline V CDR1 and CDR2: SQVTM, ANQGSEA. CDR3 length: 16 amino acids. The ends lost 5 bases at V and 4 bases at J; junction bases unmatched: 12. The TCRbeta library incorporated unique molecular identifiers. TCRdb itself ran the PCR reads through MiXCR, one entry per CDR3 protein. The sample includes a few hundred thousand distinct CDR3 sequences, under 13% of them seen just once. This clonotype was detected only a few times. This TCR came from a human donor who donated a stem cell graft to a child with acute myeloid leukemia. The chain carries TRBV29-1 and TRBJ2-1, with TRBD2 matching 9 bases. Sample: PBMCs from the stem cell graft donor, taken from the stem cell graft. For the CDR3, the DNA is TGCAGCGTTCCCCGCCCCCCTAGCGGGGATTACAATGAGCAGTTCTTC. It codes for CSVPRPPSGDYNEQFF.